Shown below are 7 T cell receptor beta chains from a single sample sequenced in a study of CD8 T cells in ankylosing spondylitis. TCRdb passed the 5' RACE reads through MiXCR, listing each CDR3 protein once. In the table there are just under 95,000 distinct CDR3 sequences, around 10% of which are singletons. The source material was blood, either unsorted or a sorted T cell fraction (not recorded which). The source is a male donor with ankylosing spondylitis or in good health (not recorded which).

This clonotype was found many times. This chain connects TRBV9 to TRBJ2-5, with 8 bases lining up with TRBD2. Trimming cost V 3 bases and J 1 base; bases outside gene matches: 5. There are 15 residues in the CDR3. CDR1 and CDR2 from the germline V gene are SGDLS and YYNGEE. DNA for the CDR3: TGTGCCAGCAGCGCCAGTCGGGGGGGCCAAGAGACCCAGTACTTC. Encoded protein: CASSASRGGQETQYF.

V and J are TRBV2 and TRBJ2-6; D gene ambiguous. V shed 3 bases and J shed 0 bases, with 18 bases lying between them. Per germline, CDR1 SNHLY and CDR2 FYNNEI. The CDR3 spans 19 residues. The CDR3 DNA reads TGTGCCAGCAGTGATTTGGGCCTCTCCCTCCTCTCTGGGGCCAACGTCCTGACTTTC. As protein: CASSDLGLSLLSGANVLTF.

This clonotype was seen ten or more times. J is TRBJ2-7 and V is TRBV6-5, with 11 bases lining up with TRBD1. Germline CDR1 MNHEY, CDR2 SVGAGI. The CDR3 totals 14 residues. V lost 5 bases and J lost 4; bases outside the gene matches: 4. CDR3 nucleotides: TGTGCCAGCAGTCACGGACAGGGGGCTTACGAGCAGTACTTC. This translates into CASSHGQGAYEQYF.

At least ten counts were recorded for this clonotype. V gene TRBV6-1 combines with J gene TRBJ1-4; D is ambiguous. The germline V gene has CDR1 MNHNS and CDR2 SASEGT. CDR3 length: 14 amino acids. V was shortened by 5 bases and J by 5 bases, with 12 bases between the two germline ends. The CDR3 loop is CASSQSRVNEKLFF. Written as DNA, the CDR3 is TGTGCCAGCAGTCAATCAAGGGTCAATGAAAAACTGTTTTTT.

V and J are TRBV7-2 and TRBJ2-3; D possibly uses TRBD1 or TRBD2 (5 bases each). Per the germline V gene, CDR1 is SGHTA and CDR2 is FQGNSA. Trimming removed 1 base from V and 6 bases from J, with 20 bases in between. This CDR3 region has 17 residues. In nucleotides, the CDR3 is TGTGCCAGCAGCTTAGTGGCTCGGGATCGGGGCAGGGATACGCAGTATTTT. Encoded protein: CASSLVARDRGRDTQYF.

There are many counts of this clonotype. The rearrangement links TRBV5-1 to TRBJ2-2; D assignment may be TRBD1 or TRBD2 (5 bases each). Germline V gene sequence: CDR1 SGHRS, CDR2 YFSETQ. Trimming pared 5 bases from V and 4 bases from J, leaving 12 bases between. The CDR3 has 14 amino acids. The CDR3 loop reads CASRPGASTGELFF. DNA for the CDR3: TGCGCCAGCAGGCCCGGGGCGAGCACCGGGGAGCTGTTTTTT.

This chain's CDR3 is CASSLDRDRGAFF. CDR3 coding DNA: TGTGCCAGCAGCTTAGACCGGGACAGGGGAGCTTTCTTT. The rearrangement uses TRBV11-2 and TRBJ1-1; 10 positions agree with TRBD1. The CDR3 covers 13 residues. Germline V gives CDR1 SGHAT, CDR2 FQNNGV. The J segment lost 10 bases and the V segment lost 0 bases, leaving 2 bases of the junction unmatched.